Shown below are 4 T cell receptor beta chains from a single sample sequenced in a study of cytomegalovirus exposure and HLA in healthy donors. Primers for the PCR totalled 60 Vbeta and 13 Jbeta. Repertoires were generated with immunoSEQ multiplex PCR, while TCRdb's copy carries only in-frame clones and drops some. The sample has 120,000 to 150,000 clones; roughly 80% are singletons. Sequencing input: PBMCs. These receptor sequences come from a woman aged 50 to 60 in good health and CMV-seropositive.

The sample holds a few counts of this clone. The chain carries TRBV5-6 and TRBJ1-5; 12 bases fit TRBD1. Germline V gives CDR1 SGHDT, CDR2 YYEEEE. The CDR3 loop spans 17 amino acids. The V gene end was trimmed by 4 bases and the J gene end by 4 bases; junction bases not matched to a gene: 9. CDR3 sequence (DNA): TGTGCCAGCAGCCACTTCTGGGACAGGGGGCTTAATCAGCCCCAGCATTTT. Amino acid sequence: CASSHFWDRGLNQPQHF.

This clone was seen once. Here the CDR3 reads CASSSPAGPGTNTGELFF. CDR3 nucleotide sequence: TGTGCCAGCAGTTCCCCGGCGGGACCGGGAACAAACACCGGGGAGCTGTTTTTT. This chain uses TRBV28 with TRBJ2-2; maybe TRBD2 (6 bases). CDR1 and CDR2 from the germline V gene are MDHEN and SYDVKM. The V and J ends lost 4 bases and 2 bases respectively, with 20 bases between them. The CDR3 contains 18 residues. Complete variable domain (other parts from reference TRBV28 and TRBJ2-2): DVKVTQSSRYLVKRTGEKVFLECVQDMDHENMFWYRQDPGLGLRLIYFSYDVKMKEKGDIPEGYSVSREKKERFSLILESASTNQTSMYLCASSSPAGPGTNTGELFFGEGSRLTVL.

V is TRBV27 and J is TRBJ1-2; 7 nucleotides line up with TRBD1. The V and J ends lost 0 bases and 7 bases, in that order; junction bases with no gene match: 17. CDR3 length: 18 residues. Germline V gene lookup returns CDR1 MNHEY and CDR2 SMNVEV (reference sequence). The CDR3 region is CASSLSTGQQTVASGYTF. The CDR3 DNA follows: TGTGCCAGCAGTTTATCGACGGGACAGCAGACCGTTGCGTCTGGCTACACCTTC.

The V call is TRBV6-1, the J call TRBJ2-1; TRBD2 matches at 15 bases. Germline V gene data show CDR1 as MNHNS and CDR2 as SASEGT. Unmatched junction bases numbered 3, after V lost 3 bases and J lost 9 bases. CDR3 length equals 15 residues. For the CDR3, the DNA is TGTGCCAGCAGTGAGTTGGGACTAGCGGGGGGTGAGCAGTTCTTC. As protein: CASSELGLAGGEQFF.